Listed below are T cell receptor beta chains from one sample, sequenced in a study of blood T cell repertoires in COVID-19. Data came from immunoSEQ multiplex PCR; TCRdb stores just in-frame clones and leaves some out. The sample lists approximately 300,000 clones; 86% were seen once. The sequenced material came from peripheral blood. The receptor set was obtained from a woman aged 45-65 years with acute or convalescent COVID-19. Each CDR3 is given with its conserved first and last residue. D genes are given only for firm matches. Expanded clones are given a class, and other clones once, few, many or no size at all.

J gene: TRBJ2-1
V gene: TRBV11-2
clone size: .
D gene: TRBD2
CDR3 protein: CASSSVLSGSSYNEQFF
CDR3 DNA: TGTGCCAGCAGCTCGGTTCTTAGCGGGAGTTCCTACAATGAGCAGTTCTTC

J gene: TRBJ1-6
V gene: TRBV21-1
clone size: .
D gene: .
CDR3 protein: CASNLPGQLSWSYNSPLHF
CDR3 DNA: TGTGCCAGCAACCTACCGGGACAGTTGTCGTGGTCCTATAATTCACCCCTCCACTTT

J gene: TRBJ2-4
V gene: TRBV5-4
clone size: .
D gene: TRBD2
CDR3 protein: CASSPGTSGAKNIQYF
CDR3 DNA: TGTGCCAGCAGCCCGGGGACTAGCGGCGCCAAAAACATTCAGTACTTC

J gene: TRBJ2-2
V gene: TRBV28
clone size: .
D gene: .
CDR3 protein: CASSFTSRAGELFF
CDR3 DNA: TGTGCCAGCAGTTTTACCTCGAGGGCCGGGGAGCTGTTTTTT

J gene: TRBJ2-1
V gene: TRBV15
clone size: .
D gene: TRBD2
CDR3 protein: CATSRLSGRVAYNEQFF
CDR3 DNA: TGTGCCACCAGCAGACTTAGCGGGAGGGTCGCCTACAATGAGCAGTTCTTC

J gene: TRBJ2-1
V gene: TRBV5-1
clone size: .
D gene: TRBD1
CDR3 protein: CASSWDRSYNEQFF
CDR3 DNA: TGCGCCAGCAGTTGGGACAGGTCCTACAATGAGCAGTTCTTC

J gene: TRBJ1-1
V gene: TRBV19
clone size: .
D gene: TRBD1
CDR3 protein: CASTVTGGTEAFF
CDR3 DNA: TGTGCCAGCACCGTGACAGGGGGGACTGAAGCTTTCTTT

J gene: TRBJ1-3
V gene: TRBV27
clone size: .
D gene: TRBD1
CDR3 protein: CASSRQGSSGNTIYF
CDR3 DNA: TGTGCCAGCAGCAGACAGGGGAGCTCTGGAAACACCATATATTTT

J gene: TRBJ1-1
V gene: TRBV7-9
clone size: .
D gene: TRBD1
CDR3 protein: CASDKRQGAEAFF
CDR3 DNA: TGTGCCAGCGACAAACGACAGGGCGCTGAAGCTTTCTTT

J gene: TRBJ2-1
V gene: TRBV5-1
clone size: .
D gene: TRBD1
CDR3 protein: CASSGQGAWGEQFF
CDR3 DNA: TGCGCCAGCAGCGGACAGGGGGCGTGGGGTGAGCAGTTCTTC

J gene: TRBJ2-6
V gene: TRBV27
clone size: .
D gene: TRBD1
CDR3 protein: CASSPPRQGFGANVLTF
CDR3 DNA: TGTGCCAGCAGCCCACCCCGACAGGGGTTTGGGGCCAACGTCCTGACTTTC

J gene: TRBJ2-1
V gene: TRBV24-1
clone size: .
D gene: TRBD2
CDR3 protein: CATSDPRTSNEQFF
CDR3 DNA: TGTGCCACCAGTGATCCCCGGACTAGTAATGAGCAGTTCTTC

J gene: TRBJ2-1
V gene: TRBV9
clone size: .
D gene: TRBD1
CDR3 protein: CASSRPGGGSYEQFF
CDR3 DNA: TGTGCCAGCAGTCGTCCAGGGGGCGGGTCATATGAGCAGTTCTTC

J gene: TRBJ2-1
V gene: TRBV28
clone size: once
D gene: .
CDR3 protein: CASRPRGIFYNEQFF
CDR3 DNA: TGTGCCAGCAGGCCCAGAGGGATTTTCTACAATGAGCAGTTCTTC

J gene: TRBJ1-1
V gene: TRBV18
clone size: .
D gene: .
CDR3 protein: CASSPPGHQNTEAFF
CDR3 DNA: TGTGCCAGCTCACCACCGGGACACCAGAACACTGAAGCTTTCTTT

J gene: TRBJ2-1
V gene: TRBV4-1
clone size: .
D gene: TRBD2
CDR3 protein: CASSQGLAGAGEQFF
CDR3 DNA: TGCGCCAGCAGCCAAGGACTAGCGGGAGCCGGAGAGCAGTTCTTC

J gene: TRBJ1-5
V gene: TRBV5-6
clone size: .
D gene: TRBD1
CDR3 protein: CASSRGGTGNQPQHF
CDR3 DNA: TGTGCCAGCAGCCGCGGTGGGACAGGCAATCAGCCCCAGCATTTT

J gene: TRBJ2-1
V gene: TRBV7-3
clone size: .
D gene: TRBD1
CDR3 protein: CASSDGTGSSVDEQFF
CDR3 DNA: TGTGCCAGCAGCGATGGGACAGGGAGTAGTGTGGATGAGCAGTTCTTC

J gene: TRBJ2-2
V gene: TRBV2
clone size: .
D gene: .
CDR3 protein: CASSYVGELFF
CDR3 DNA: TGTGCCAGCAGTTATGTCGGGGAGCTGTTTTTT

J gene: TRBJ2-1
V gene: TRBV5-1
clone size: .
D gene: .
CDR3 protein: CASSFTDNEQFF
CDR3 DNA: TGCGCCAGCAGCTTTACGGACAATGAGCAGTTCTTC

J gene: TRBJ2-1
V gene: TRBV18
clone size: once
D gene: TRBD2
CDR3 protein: CASSPSSSGYYNEQFF
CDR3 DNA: TGTGCCAGCTCACCAAGTTCTAGCGGGTATTACAATGAGCAGTTCTTC

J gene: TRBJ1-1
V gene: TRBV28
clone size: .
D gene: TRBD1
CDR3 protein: CASSIRDRDLSFF
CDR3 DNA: TGTGCCAGCAGTATCCGGGACAGGGATTTATCTTTCTTT

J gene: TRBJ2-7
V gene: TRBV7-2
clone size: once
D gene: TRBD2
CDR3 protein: CASSLVAGEATSYEQYF
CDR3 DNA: TGTGCCAGCAGCTTAGTAGCGGGAGAGGCGACCTCCTACGAGCAGTACTTC

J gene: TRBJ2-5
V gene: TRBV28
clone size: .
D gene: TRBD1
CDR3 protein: CASRIQGEETQYF
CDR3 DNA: TGTGCCAGCAGGATACAGGGGGAAGAGACCCAGTACTTC

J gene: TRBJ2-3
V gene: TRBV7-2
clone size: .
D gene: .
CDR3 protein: CASSLSGGTDTQYF
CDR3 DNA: TGTGCCAGCAGCTTATCCGGGGGAACAGATACGCAGTATTTT

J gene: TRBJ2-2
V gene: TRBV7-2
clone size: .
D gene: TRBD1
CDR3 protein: CASTMAQGVGELFF
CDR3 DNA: TGTGCCAGCACAATGGCCCAGGGGGTCGGGGAGCTGTTTTTT

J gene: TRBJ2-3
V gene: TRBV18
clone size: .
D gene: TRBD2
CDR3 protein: CASSPGGRGDTQYF
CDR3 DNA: TGTGCCAGCTCGCCTGGCGGGAGGGGAGATACGCAGTATTTT

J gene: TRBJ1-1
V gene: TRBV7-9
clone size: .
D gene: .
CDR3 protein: CASSLGPGREAFF
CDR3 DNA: TGTGCCAGCAGCTTAGGTCCGGGTCGTGAAGCTTTCTTT

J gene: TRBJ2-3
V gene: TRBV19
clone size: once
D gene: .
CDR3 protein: CASKSRGAAADTQYF
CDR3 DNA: TGTGCCAGTAAAAGCAGGGGGGCGGCGGCAGATACGCAGTATTTT

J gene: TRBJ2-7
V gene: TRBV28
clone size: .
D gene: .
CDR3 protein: CASSLVGSEQYF
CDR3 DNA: TGTGCCAGCAGTTTAGTGGGGAGCGAGCAGTACTTC

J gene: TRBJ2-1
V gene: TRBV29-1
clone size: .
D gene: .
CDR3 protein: CSVEQRRRNEQFF
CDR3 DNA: TGCAGCGTTGAACAGCGGAGGCGCAATGAGCAGTTCTTC

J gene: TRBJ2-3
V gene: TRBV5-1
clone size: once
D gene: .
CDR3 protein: CASSTYSGHTDTQYF
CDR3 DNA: TGCGCCAGCAGCACGTACAGTGGGCACACAGATACGCAGTATTTT

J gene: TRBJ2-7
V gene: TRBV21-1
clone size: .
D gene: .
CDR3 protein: CASPKSRAGTYEQYF
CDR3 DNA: TGTGCCAGCCCTAAAAGCCGGGCAGGGACCTACGAGCAGTACTTC

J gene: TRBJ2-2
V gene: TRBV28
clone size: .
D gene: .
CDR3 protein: CASRPSGAGNAGELFF
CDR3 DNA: TGTGCCAGCAGACCCAGTGGGGCAGGGAACGCCGGGGAGCTGTTTTTT

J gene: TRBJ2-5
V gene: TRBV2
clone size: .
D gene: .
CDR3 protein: CASSEGAQQTQYF
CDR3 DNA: TGTGCCAGCAGTGAAGGGGCCCAGCAGACCCAGTACTTC

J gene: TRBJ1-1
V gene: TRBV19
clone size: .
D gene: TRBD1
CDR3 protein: CASSRTGRHTEAFF
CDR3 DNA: TGTGCCAGTAGTAGGACAGGGCGGCACACTGAAGCTTTCTTT

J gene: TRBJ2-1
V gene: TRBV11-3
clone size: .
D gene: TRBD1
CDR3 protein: CASSLGQGDEQFF
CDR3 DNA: TGTGCCAGCAGCCTGGGACAGGGAGATGAGCAGTTCTTC

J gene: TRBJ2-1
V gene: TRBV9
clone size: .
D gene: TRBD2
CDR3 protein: CASSVSSGSYNEQFF
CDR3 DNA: TGTGCCAGCAGCGTATCTAGCGGTTCCTACAATGAGCAGTTCTTC

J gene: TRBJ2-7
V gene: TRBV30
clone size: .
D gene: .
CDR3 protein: CAWSPGTYEQYF
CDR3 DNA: TGTGCCTGGAGTCCCGGGACCTACGAGCAGTACTTC

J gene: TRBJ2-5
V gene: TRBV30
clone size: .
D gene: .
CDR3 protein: CAWSRGETQYF
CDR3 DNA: TGTGCCTGGAGTCGGGGGGAGACCCAGTACTTC

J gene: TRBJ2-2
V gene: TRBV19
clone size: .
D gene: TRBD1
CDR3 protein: CASRDRGRINTGELFF
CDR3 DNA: TGTGCCAGTAGGGACAGGGGGCGAATTAACACCGGGGAGCTGTTTTTT

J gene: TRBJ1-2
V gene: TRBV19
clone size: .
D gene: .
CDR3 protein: CASSRDRHGYTF
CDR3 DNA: TGTGCCAGTAGTAGAGACAGGCACGGCTACACCTTC

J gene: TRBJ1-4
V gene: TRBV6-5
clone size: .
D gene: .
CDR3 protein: CASKSRTDEKLFF
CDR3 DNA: TGTGCCAGCAAAAGTCGTACAGATGAAAAACTGTTTTTT

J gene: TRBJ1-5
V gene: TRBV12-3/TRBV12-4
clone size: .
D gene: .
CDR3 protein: CASSLRQLPQHF
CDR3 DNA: TGTGCCAGCAGTTTAAGACAACTGCCCCAGCATTTT

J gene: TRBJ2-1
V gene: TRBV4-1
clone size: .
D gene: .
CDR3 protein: CASSQVSGKRSGEQFF
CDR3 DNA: TGCGCCAGCAGCCAAGTCTCGGGGAAACGGTCGGGTGAGCAGTTCTTC

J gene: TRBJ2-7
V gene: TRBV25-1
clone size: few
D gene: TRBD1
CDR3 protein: CASTPNPGQGTYEQYF
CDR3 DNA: TGTGCCAGCACCCCTAACCCGGGACAGGGGACCTACGAGCAGTACTTC

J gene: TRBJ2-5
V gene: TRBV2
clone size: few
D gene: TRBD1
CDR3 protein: CASSEGQRETQYF
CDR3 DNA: TGTGCCAGCAGTGAGGGACAGAGGGAGACCCAGTACTTC